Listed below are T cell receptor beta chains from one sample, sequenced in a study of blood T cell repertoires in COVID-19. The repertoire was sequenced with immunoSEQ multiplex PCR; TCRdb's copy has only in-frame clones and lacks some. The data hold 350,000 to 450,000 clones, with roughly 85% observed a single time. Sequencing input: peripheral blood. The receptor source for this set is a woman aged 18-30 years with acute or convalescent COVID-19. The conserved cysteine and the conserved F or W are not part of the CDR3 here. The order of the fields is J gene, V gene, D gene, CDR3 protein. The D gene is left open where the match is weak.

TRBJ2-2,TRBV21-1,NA,ASSAQGEAGGSTGELF
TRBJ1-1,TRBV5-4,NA,ASSLISENTEAF
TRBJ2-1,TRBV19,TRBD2,ASTVLAGAPNEQF
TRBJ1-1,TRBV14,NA,ASSPVGAVNTEAF
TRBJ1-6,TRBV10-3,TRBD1,ALRQGQNSPLH
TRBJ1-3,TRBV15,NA,ATSPRQAVISGNTIY
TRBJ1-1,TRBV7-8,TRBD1,ASSLGVGGADTEAF
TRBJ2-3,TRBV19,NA,ASTSASQRWTDTQY
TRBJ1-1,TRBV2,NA,ASRAGWTEAF
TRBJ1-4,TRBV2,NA,ASNLEQGNEKLF
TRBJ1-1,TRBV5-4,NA,ASSLGQRNTEAF
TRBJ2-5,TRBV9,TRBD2,ASSGLAGGQETQY
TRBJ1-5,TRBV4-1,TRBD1,ASSQVWPGGARYQPQH
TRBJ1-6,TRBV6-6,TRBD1,ASSHGQGSNSPLH
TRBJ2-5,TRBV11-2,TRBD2,ASSFGLAGFVTQY
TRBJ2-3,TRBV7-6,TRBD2,ASSFMRERPDTQY
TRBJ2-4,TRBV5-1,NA,ASSWDNPSKNIQY
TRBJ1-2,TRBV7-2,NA,ASRPFLGGGDYGYT
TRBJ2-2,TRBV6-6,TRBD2,ASSTIAGEGTGELF